This T cell receptor beta chain comes out of a study of shared clonotypes between healthy human individuals (dated by TCRdb to the early 2020s). For context, the study as a whole: The cohort included a few men and a couple of women between 18 and 49 years of age. For each donor, CD4 naive and CD4 memory were each given three plates, CD8 naive was given two plates, and CD8 memory was given one plate. To estimate repertoire size and how much clonotype sharing occurs between individuals, the study deeply sequenced the blood TCR repertoires of 5 or 6 healthy adults. Different laboratories and diverse techniques were used to prepare libraries and sequence TCR repertoires, to increase sequencing depth and limit assay-specific biases. Per donor, leukapheresis produced somewhere between about 0.9 and 9.5 billion PBMCs. Overall study outcomes, separate from this receptor: Even with the large sequencing depth, rarefaction of the sorted-subset datasets indicated that sequencing was incomplete. The genetic and exposure-history diversity represented was limited by the small number of donors. Estimated clonotype richness was generally larger for naive than for memory subsets. When a few donors were compared, the shared fraction of clonotypes was about 5% for naive CD4, around 3.6% for naive CD8, 2% to 2.5% for memory CD4, and about 0.36% for memory CD8. Sampling was limited to blood, and TCR repertoires in tissue likely differ from TCR repertoires in blood. Pairwise subsampling indicated that sequencing depth was expected to affect the degree of clonotype sharing among donors. Compared with non-shared clonotypes, clonotypes shared by all four sorted-subset donors had higher generation probabilities.

CD8 naive samples were CD45RO-negative cells positively selected for CCR7, giving a CD45RA+CCR7+ population that excluded TemRA cells. Healthy HIV-negative adults with no recently reported acute infections or vaccinations were included as donors. Every donor was a Caucasian adult residing in Nashville, Tennessee, USA. Blood was obtained by leukapheresis, after which PBMCs were separated by Ficoll-Histopaque density gradient centrifugation and cryopreserved in liquid nitrogen vapor phase. Analytical flow cytometry was used to check the purity and quantity of each magnetically sorted T cell population. Genomic DNA was isolated from every sorted fraction and measured by UV absorbance on a Nanodrop 2000c. This clone was counted once. The antigen it recognizes is unknown. No base quality information exists; no much larger clone differs at one position. Using the deep immunoSEQ assay, TCR CDR3 regions were amplified from genomic DNA by multiplex PCR. Genomic DNA extracted from each cell subset was distributed evenly over all wells of several immunoSEQ 96-well plates, and each plate served as one replicate. For sorted subsets, 200 ng of genomic DNA, equivalent to some 30,000 T cell genomes, went into each replicate PCR. Purified libraries were quantified with a Qubit 3.0 fluorometer, sized on a Bioanalyzer 2100, and re-quantified with the KAPA Library Quantification kit. Every immunoSEQ 96-well plate was sequenced on a dedicated single-read 150-cycle Illumina NextSeq 550 flow cell. The study's processing was this. Because the immunoSEQ output held only junctional sequences and lacked quality scores, the filtering could not match the filtering applied to full-length reads. Sequences were annotated with PyIR, a Python wrapper for IgBLAST v1.9, and V/J genes and CDR3 were assigned using IMGT germline references. Reads with weak V/J assignments (E-value above 1e-6), missing CDR3, stop codons, out-of-frame junctions, or ambiguous translated residues were removed. V3J clonotypes were defined as sequences sharing the same inferred V gene, J gene, and CDR3 amino acid sequence. To compute the percentage overlap between repertoires, the number of shared unique clonotypes was divided by the size of the smaller repertoire. Richness of each repertoire was evaluated using RTK rarefaction, the Chao1 estimator, and Recon v2.1 estimates of unobserved clonotypes. Generation probabilities were computed with OLGA for all TCRbeta clonotypes obtained by the gDNA method from a handful of donors. TCRdb took this table from immuneACCESS and kept in-frame rearrangements with V and J called. Such tables lack part of the clones; where checked against another copy, unresolved V genes explain under half of the gap, and the rest is unexplained. V and J calls and clone size are given by that table; D and trimming were obtained from the DNA. The table for this sample lists 550,000 to 600,000 clones; 98% of them were counted only once. Less than 0.35% of the sample lies in the top ten.

Sequenced input: naive CD8+ T cells sorted from blood. The sample's cell subset or site label, decoded: CD45RA+CCR7+. This sequence was found in a man aged 25 to 40 in good health.

The CDR3 region reads CASTPRWGYNEQFF. The nucleotide sequence reads as follows: TGTGCCAGCACTCCTAGGTGGGGCTACAATGAGCAGTTCTTC. The V and J segments used are TRBV27 and TRBJ2-1, with the D gene call left open. Counted from cysteine to phenylalanine, this CDR3 has 14 amino acids. Of the read, only the CDR3 DNA is kept; its 42 bases are in frame from base 1. CDR1 MNHEY and CDR2 SMNVEV were looked up in the germline V gene (reference sequence). The junction shows trimming of 7 bases on V and 3 bases on J, plus 13 bases between the germline ends.